Listed here are 8 T cell receptor beta chains from one sample, sequenced in a study of identical twins. In TCRdb, the 5' RACE reads were re-called with MiXCR into one record per CDR3 protein. Of 500,000 to 600,000 distinct CDR3 sequences in the sample, roughly a fifth were seen once. This same sample was also part of a study on T cells expressing NK-cell markers.

Sequenced sample: CD4+ T cells sorted from blood. These receptors were taken from a woman younger than 30 in good health.

The CDR3 loop reads CASCWTGTQRNIQYF. The CDR3 DNA sequence: TGTGCCAGCTGCTGGACCGGGACACAAAGGAACATTCAGTACTTC. This sequence joins TRBV2 and TRBJ2-4, with D possibly matching TRBD1 (6 bases). Trimming cost V 8 bases and J 7 bases, with 21 bases left between them. The CDR3 totals 15 residues. Looked up from germline, CDR1 is SNHLY and CDR2 is FYNNEI.

The chain combines TRBV12-3 or TRBV12-4 with TRBJ1-2; 12 positions match TRBD1. There are 14 residues in the CDR3. V was clipped by 5 bases and J by 5 bases; unmatched bases: 3. The CDR3 DNA follows: TGTGCCAGCAGTAGGGACAGGGGGCTTTATGGCTACACCTTC. This gives the protein CASSRDRGLYGYTF.

The chain combines TRBV4-2 with TRBJ2-7; D possibly corresponds to TRBD2 (5 bases). V lost 0 bases, J lost 3 bases, and 9 bases lay in between. The CDR3 spans 14 residues. CDR1 is LGHNA, CDR2 YNFKEQ, per germline. CDR3 coding DNA: TGTGCCAGCAGCCAAGAGTTACGGGGCTACGAGCAGTACTTC. Protein: CASSQELRGYEQYF.

The chain has TRBV19 and TRBJ1-2, with D unclear. V lost 7 bases, J lost 3 bases, and 15 bases lay in between. The CDR3 consists of 14 residues. Germline CDR1 LNHDA, CDR2 SQIVND (reference sequence). Written as DNA, the CDR3 is TGTGCCAGTAAGGCCAATAACTATGACTATGGCTACACCTTC. This codes for CASKANNYDYGYTF.

The genes are TRBV20-1 and TRBJ1-1, with D tentatively TRBD1 (6 bases). The CDR3 consists of 14 residues. V was cut by 1 base and J by 1 base, with 10 bases left in between. Per germline, CDR1 DFQATT and CDR2 SNEGSKA (reference sequence). In nucleotides, the CDR3 is TGCAGTGCTAGAGCCGGGACACCGAACACTGAAGCTTTCTTT. Its translation is CSARAGTPNTEAFF.

This clonotype has at least ten counts. This chain connects TRBV5-1 to TRBJ1-4, with no clear D. CDR3 length: 14 amino acids. Germline CDR1 and CDR2: SGHRS and YFSETQ. Trimming left V 4 bases short and J 2 bases short, with 9 bases between. CDR3 in DNA: TGCGCCAGCAGCCTCTCCGGTACTAATGAAAAACTGTTTTTT. Translating it yields CASSLSGTNEKLFF.

This chain connects TRBV6-1 to TRBJ1-2; 7 positions agree with TRBD1. Germline CDR1 is MNHNS and CDR2 is SASEGT. J gave up 5 bases and V 6 bases, and 12 bases lay outside the gene matches. CDR3 length equals 15 residues. CDR3 amino acids: CASRTGSDRNYGYTF. In DNA form, the CDR3 reads TGTGCCAGCAGAACGGGCTCGGACAGGAATTATGGCTACACCTTC.

The rearrangement uses TRBV12-3 or TRBV12-4 and TRBJ1-1; possible D gene TRBD1, 5 bases. The CDR3 spans 16 residues. V gave up 3 bases and J gave up 4 bases, with 18 bases separating them. This chain's CDR3 is CASSFGSGLGSTEAFF. CDR3 nucleotides: TGTGCCAGCAGTTTCGGGTCAGGGTTGGGGAGCACTGAAGCTTTCTTT.